The present TCR beta chain was sequenced within a study of T cells after yellow fever vaccination. Study-level information: With SMART-Seq v4 Ultra Low Input, the fractions containing low cell numbers were prepared.

Study-level points and caveats: Faster peaking, at day 5 versus 15, marked a secondary response that was weaker. Most primary-vaccination clones recurred post-booster (nearly 98% CD4, 85% to 90% CD8).

Template switching with 5'RACE generated the TCR cDNA and added a universal primer site and UMIs. One entry per CDR3 protein, called by TCRdb with MiXCR from the 5' RACE reads. The sample lists 110,000 or so distinct CDR3 sequences; 7.2% were seen once. This clonotype was observed at least ten times. Antigen unknown. CDR1 is SGHTA, CDR2 FQGNSA, per germline. With 4 bases removed from V and 2 bases from J, the gap between germline ends came to 8 bases. The length of the CDR3 is 13 residues. The rearrangement uses TRBV7-2 and TRBJ1-1; D not resolved. This material consisted of CD4+ T cells sorted from PBMCs, taken roughly seven weeks after the first yellow fever vaccination. This TCR was recovered from a man aged 18 to 29 who received the YFV17D yellow fever vaccine. The CDR3 is CASSYGRNTEAFF. The CDR3 DNA sequence: TGTGCCAGCAGCTACGGACGTAACACTGAAGCTTTCTTT.